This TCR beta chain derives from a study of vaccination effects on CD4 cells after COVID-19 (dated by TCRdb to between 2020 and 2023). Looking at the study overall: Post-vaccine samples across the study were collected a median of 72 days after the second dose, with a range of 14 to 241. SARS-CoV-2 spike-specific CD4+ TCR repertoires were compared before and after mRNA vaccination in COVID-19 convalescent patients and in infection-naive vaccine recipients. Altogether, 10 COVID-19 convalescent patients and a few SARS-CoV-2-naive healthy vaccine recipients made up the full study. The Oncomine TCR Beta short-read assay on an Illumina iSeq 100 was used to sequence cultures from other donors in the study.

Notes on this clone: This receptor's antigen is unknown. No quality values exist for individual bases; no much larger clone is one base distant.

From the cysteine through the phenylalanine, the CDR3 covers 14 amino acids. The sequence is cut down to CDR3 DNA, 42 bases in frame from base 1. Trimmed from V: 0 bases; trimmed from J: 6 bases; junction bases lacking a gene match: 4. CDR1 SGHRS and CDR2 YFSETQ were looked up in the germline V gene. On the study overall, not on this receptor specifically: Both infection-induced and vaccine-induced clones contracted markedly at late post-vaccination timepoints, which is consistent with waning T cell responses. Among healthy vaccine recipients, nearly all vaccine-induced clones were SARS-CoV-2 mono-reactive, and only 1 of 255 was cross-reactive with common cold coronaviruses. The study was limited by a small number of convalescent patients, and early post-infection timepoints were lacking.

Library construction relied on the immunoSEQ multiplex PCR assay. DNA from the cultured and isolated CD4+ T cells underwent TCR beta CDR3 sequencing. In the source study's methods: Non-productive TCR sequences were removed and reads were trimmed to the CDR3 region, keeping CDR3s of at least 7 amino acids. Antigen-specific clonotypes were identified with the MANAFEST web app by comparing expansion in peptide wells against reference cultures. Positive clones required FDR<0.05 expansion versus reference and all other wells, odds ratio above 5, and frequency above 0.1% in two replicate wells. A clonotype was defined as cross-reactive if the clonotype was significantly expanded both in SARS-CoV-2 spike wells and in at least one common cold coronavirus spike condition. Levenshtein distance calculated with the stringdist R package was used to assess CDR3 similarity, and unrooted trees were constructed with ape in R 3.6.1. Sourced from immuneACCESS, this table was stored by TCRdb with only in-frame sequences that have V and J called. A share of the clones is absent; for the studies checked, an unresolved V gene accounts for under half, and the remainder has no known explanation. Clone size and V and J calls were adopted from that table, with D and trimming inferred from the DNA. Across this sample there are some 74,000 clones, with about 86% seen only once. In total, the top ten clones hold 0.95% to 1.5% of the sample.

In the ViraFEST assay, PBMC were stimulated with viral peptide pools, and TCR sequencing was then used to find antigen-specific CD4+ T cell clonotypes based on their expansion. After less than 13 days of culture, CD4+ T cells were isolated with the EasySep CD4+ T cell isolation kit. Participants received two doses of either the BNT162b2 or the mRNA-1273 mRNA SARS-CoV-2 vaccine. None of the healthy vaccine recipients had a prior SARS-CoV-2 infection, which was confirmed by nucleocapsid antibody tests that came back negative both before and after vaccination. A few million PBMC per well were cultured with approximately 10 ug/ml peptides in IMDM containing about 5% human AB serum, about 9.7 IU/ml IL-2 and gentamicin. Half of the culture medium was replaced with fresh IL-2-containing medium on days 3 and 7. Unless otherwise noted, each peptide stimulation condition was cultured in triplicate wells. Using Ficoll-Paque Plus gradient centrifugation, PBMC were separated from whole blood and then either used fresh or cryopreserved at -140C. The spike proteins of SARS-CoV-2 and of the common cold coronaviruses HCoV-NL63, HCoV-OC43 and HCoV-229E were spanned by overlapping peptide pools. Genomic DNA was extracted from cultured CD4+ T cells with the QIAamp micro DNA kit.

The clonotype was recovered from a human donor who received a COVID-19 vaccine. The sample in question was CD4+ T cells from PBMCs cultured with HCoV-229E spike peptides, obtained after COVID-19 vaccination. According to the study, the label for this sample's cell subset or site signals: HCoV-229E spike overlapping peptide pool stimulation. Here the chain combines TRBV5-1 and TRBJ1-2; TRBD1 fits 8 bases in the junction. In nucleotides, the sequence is TGCGCCAGCAGCTTGGATGGGACAGGCGATGGCTACACCTTC. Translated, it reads CASSLDGTGDGYTF.